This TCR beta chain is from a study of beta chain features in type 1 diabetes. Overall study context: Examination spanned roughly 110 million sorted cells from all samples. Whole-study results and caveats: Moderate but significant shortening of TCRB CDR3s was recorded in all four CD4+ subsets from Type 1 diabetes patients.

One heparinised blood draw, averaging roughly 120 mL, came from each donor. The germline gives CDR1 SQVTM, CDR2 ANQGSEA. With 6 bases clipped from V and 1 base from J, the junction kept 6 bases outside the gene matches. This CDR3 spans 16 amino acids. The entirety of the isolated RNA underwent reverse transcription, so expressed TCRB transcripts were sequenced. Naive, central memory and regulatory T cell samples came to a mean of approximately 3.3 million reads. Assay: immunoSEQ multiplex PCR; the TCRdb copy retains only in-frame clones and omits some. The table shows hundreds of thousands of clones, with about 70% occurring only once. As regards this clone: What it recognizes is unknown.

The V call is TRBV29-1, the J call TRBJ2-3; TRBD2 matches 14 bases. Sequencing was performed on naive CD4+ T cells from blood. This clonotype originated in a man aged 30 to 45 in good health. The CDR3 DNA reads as TGCAGCGTGAAGCCGGGACTAGCGGGGGGCACAGATACGCAGTATTTT. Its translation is CSVKPGLAGGTDTQYF.